A selection of T cell receptor beta chains follows, all from one sample in a study of early T cells in non-severe SARS-CoV-2 infection. TCRdb reprocessed the 5' RACE reads with MiXCR, giving one entry per CDR3 protein. There are 35,000 to 45,000 distinct CDR3 sequences in the sample; under 8% occur only once, and around a quarter lies in the top ten. The input for sequencing was whole blood, taken at baseline. These receptor sequences come from an adult who was a healthcare worker with PCR-confirmed SARS-CoV-2 infection or an uninfected control (not recorded which). The CDR3 runs from the conserved cysteine through the conserved F or W. Each record gives: J gene, D gene, clone size, V gene, CDR3 DNA, CDR3 protein. A D gene is named only where the DNA matches it firmly. Rows may omit the clone size; those that give it use once, few, many or a size class.

j_gene: TRBJ1-5
d_gene: -
abundance: many
v_gene: TRBV6-2/TRBV6-3
CDR3nt: TGTGCCAGCAGCACCGAGTATCAGCCCCAGCATTTT
CDR3aa: CASSTEYQPQHF

j_gene: TRBJ2-4
d_gene: TRBD2
abundance: many
v_gene: TRBV6-2/TRBV6-3
CDR3nt: TGTGCCAGCGGCCCCGGGACTAGCGGGAGTGCAGCCAAAAACATTCAGTACTTC
CDR3aa: CASGPGTSGSAAKNIQYF

j_gene: TRBJ2-2
d_gene: -
abundance: -
v_gene: TRBV5-1
CDR3nt: TGCGCCAGCAGCTTGGGCCTAGTGAACGGGGAGCTGTTTTTT
CDR3aa: CASSLGLVNGELFF

j_gene: TRBJ1-2
d_gene: -
abundance: -
v_gene: TRBV13
CDR3nt: TGTGCCAGCAGCTTTCCGGGACGCCGGAGTTATGGCTACACCTTC
CDR3aa: CASSFPGRRSYGYTF

j_gene: TRBJ1-6
d_gene: -
abundance: many
v_gene: TRBV30
CDR3nt: TGTGCCTGGAGTGTAGTGGGGTCAAGGCCACCCCTCCACTTT
CDR3aa: CAWSVVGSRPPLHF

j_gene: TRBJ2-7
d_gene: TRBD2
abundance: many
v_gene: TRBV20-1
CDR3nt: TGCAGTGCTCACGATCCGGGACTAACTAACTACGAGCAGTACTTC
CDR3aa: CSAHDPGLTNYEQYF

j_gene: TRBJ2-1
d_gene: -
abundance: -
v_gene: TRBV18
CDR3nt: TGTGCCAGCTCACCACGGGTCAATGAGCAGTTCTTC
CDR3aa: CASSPRVNEQFF

j_gene: TRBJ2-4
d_gene: -
abundance: -
v_gene: TRBV7-3
CDR3nt: TGTGCCAGCAGCTTACTCGCCCTAGCCAAAAACATTCAGTACTTC
CDR3aa: CASSLLALAKNIQYF

j_gene: TRBJ1-6
d_gene: TRBD1
abundance: few
v_gene: TRBV6-1
CDR3nt: TGTGCCAGCAGTGAAGCGACCGGGACAGCTAATTCACCCCTCCACTTT
CDR3aa: CASSEATGTANSPLHF

j_gene: TRBJ2-2
d_gene: -
abundance: few
v_gene: TRBV20-1
CDR3nt: TGCAGTGCTCTTCGCCCGGGATACGACACCGGGGAGCTGTTTTTT
CDR3aa: CSALRPGYDTGELFF

j_gene: TRBJ2-7
d_gene: TRBD2
abundance: -
v_gene: TRBV28
CDR3nt: TGTGCCAGCAGTACATGGACTAGCGGGAGGAGGGAGCAGTACTTC
CDR3aa: CASSTWTSGRREQYF

j_gene: TRBJ2-1
d_gene: TRBD1
abundance: -
v_gene: TRBV7-2
CDR3nt: TGTGCCAGCAGCTTGGACAGGGGTCGGAATGAGCAGTTCTTC
CDR3aa: CASSLDRGRNEQFF

j_gene: TRBJ1-1
d_gene: TRBD1
abundance: few
v_gene: TRBV9
CDR3nt: TGTGCCAGCAGCACCCGGGACAGCACTGAAGCTTTCTTT
CDR3aa: CASSTRDSTEAFF

j_gene: TRBJ2-5
d_gene: TRBD2
abundance: few
v_gene: TRBV20-1
CDR3nt: TGCAGTGCCGGTAGACTTAGCGGGGGCCGGGGAGAGACCCAGTACTTC
CDR3aa: CSAGRLSGGRGETQYF

j_gene: TRBJ2-2
d_gene: TRBD1
abundance: many
v_gene: TRBV5-1
CDR3nt: TGCGCCAGCAGCCCAGTAACAGGGGGCAACACCGGGGAGCTGTTTTTT
CDR3aa: CASSPVTGGNTGELFF

j_gene: TRBJ2-2
d_gene: -
abundance: -
v_gene: TRBV12-3/TRBV12-4
CDR3nt: TGTGCCAGCAGTTTGTTCGAGCGGAACACCGGGGAGCTGTTTTTT
CDR3aa: CASSLFERNTGELFF

j_gene: TRBJ1-1
d_gene: TRBD1
abundance: -
v_gene: TRBV25-1
CDR3nt: TGTGCCAGCAGTGTACAGGGGTCCCTCGAAGCTTTCTTT
CDR3aa: CASSVQGSLEAFF

j_gene: TRBJ2-1
d_gene: TRBD2
abundance: many
v_gene: TRBV12-3/TRBV12-4
CDR3nt: TGTGCCAGCAGTCACACAACTAGCGTAGTCTACAATGAGCAGTTCTTC
CDR3aa: CASSHTTSVVYNEQFF

j_gene: TRBJ2-3
d_gene: -
abundance: -
v_gene: TRBV27
CDR3nt: TGTGCCAGTAAAACACGTAGGGGGACAGATACGCAGTATTTT
CDR3aa: CASKTRRGTDTQYF

j_gene: TRBJ2-3
d_gene: TRBD2
abundance: many
v_gene: TRBV24-1
CDR3nt: TGTGCCACCAGTGATACCGGGACTAGCGGCACAGATACGCAGTATTTT
CDR3aa: CATSDTGTSGTDTQYF

j_gene: TRBJ2-7
d_gene: TRBD2
abundance: few
v_gene: TRBV5-4
CDR3nt: TGTGCCAGCAGCTCCCGGACTAGCGGGACCTACGAGCAGTACTTC
CDR3aa: CASSSRTSGTYEQYF

j_gene: TRBJ2-5
d_gene: -
abundance: few
v_gene: TRBV5-4
CDR3nt: TGTGCCAGCACCGGGGGGCTGGGCCAAGAGACCCAGTACTTC
CDR3aa: CASTGGLGQETQYF

j_gene: TRBJ2-3
d_gene: TRBD2
abundance: many
v_gene: TRBV12-3/TRBV12-4
CDR3nt: TGTGCCAGCGGGCCGACTAGCGGCACAGATACGCAGTATTTT
CDR3aa: CASGPTSGTDTQYF

j_gene: TRBJ2-7
d_gene: -
abundance: -
v_gene: TRBV6-5
CDR3nt: TGTGCCAGCAGTACACCGGGGCCGAATCCCTACGAGCAGTACTTC
CDR3aa: CASSTPGPNPYEQYF

j_gene: TRBJ2-2
d_gene: -
abundance: many
v_gene: TRBV12-3/TRBV12-4
CDR3nt: TGTGCCAGCAGTCCCAGGGGCGGGAGAGGCACCGGGGAGCTGTTTTTT
CDR3aa: CASSPRGGRGTGELFF

j_gene: TRBJ2-7
d_gene: -
abundance: many
v_gene: TRBV18
CDR3nt: TGTGCCAGCTCACCGACGGATACCTACGAGCAGTACTTC
CDR3aa: CASSPTDTYEQYF

j_gene: TRBJ2-3
d_gene: TRBD1
abundance: few
v_gene: TRBV18
CDR3nt: TGTGCCAGCTCACCTGGACAGGGCCACACAGATACGCAGTATTTT
CDR3aa: CASSPGQGHTDTQYF

j_gene: TRBJ2-7
d_gene: TRBD2
abundance: -
v_gene: TRBV20-1
CDR3nt: TGCAGTGCTGTAAGTACCAGGACTAGCGGAACCTACGAGCAGTACTTC
CDR3aa: CSAVSTRTSGTYEQYF

j_gene: TRBJ2-2
d_gene: TRBD2
abundance: few
v_gene: TRBV7-2
CDR3nt: TGTGCCAGCAGCCGACTAGCGCCCGGGGAGCTGTTTTTT
CDR3aa: CASSRLAPGELFF